This T cell receptor beta chain was identified in a study of PD-1 blockade in classical Hodgkin lymphoma. All patients relapsed after autologous stem cell transplantation, and brentuximab vedotin exposure varied. Assay: immunoSEQ multiplex PCR; the TCRdb copy retains only in-frame clones and omits some. The table records roughly 70,000 clones, 70% to 80% of them present only once. Broader study findings: Similar baseline diversity was found in complete responders and newly diagnosed patients.

V was cut by 0 bases and J by 4 bases, with 3 bases left in between. From germline, CDR1 is MNHEY and CDR2 SVGAGI. The CDR3 is made up of 13 amino acids. Turning to this clone: Its antigen is unknown.

The sample in question was peripheral blood mononuclear cells (PBMCs), obtained before the second cycle of nivolumab. This TCR derives from a human donor with classical Hodgkin lymphoma. V and J are TRBV6-5 and TRBJ2-2; no firm D call. CDR3 sequence reads: CASSYSVTGELFF. The CDR3 DNA is TGTGCCAGCAGTTACTCAGTCACCGGGGAGCTGTTTTTT.